This passage covers 30 T cell receptor beta chains from one sample sequenced in a study of cytomegalovirus exposure and HLA in healthy donors. With 60 Vbeta and 13 Jbeta primers, the PCR was carried out. Repertoires were generated with immunoSEQ multiplex PCR, while TCRdb's copy carries only in-frame clones and drops some. The table lists about 170,000 clones, approximately 81% of them singletons, with roughly 2.2% in the top ten. The sequenced sample was PBMCs. These receptors came from a man aged 18-30 years in good health and CMV-seropositive.

V and J are TRBV6-1 and TRBJ2-1, with 10 bases aligning to TRBD1. With 9 bases clipped from V and 8 bases from J, the junction kept 7 bases outside the gene matches. The CDR3 length is 13 residues. Looked up from germline, CDR1 is MNHNS and CDR2 is SASEGT. The CDR3 here is CASTGTGADEQFF. CDR3 coding DNA: TGTGCCAGTACCGGGACAGGGGCCGATGAGCAGTTCTTC.

The chain joins TRBV9 to TRBJ1-6; D not certain. The germline V and J ends were trimmed by 4 bases and 5 bases, with 22 bases remaining between them. Germline-derived CDR1 and CDR2 are SGDLS and YYNGEE. The CDR3 length is 18 residues. CDR3 loop: CASSRGSGSSPNNSPLHF. The CDR3 DNA reads as TGTGCCAGCAGCCGAGGTTCGGGAAGCAGCCCAAATAATTCACCCCTCCACTTT.

This chain connects TRBV21-1 to TRBJ2-3; the D call in the table, TRBD2, was not verified against the DNA. TRBV21-1 is deemed a pseudogene. This CDR3 region has 15 residues. In DNA form, the CDR3 reads TGTGCCAGCAGCAAATTCTCCGAGAGTGCAGATACGCAGTATTTT. Protein product: CASSKFSESADTQYF.

This clone was seen only once. CDR3 bases: TGTGCCAGCAGAGAAAACTGGGGGGAAGACTATGGCTACACCTTC. Amino acids: CASRENWGEDYGYTF. V and J are TRBV6-4 and TRBJ1-2; maybe TRBD1 (5 bases). Trimming shortened V by 6 bases and J by 3 bases, and 17 bases separated the two germline ends. Germline CDR1 and CDR2: MRHNA and SNTAGT. CDR3 length: 15 residues.

J is TRBJ1-2 and V is TRBV2; the D is unclear. Germline lookup yields CDR1 SNHLY and CDR2 FYNNEI. This CDR3 has 10 residues. The CDR3 loop reads CMAPNYGYTF. The CDR3 DNA sequence: TGTATGGCTCCTAACTATGGCTACACCTTC. The full variable domain, with the rest looked up from reference TRBV2 and TRBJ1-2, is EPEVTQTPSHQVTQMGQEVILRCVPISNHLYFYWYRQILGQKVEFLVSFYNNEISEKSEIFDDQFSVERPDGSNFTLKIRSTKLEDSAMYFCMAPNYGYTFGSGTRLTVV.

This rearrangement joins TRBV7-6 to TRBJ2-3; 10 bases fit TRBD2. This CDR3 has 18 residues. J lost 0 bases, V lost 2 bases, and 8 bases had no gene match. CDR1 is SGHVS and CDR2 is FNYEAQ in the germline V gene. The CDR3 is CASSLLLAGTASTDTQYF. The DNA for the CDR3 is TGTGCCAGCAGCTTATTACTAGCGGGGACCGCTAGCACAGATACGCAGTATTTT.

V gene TRBV29-1 combines with J gene TRBJ1-2; no clear D gene. This CDR3 has 12 residues. The germline CDR1 and CDR2 sequences are SQVTM and ANQGSEA. The V end lost 3 bases, the J end lost 5 bases, and 10 bases lay between the germline ends. The CDR3 DNA is TGCAGCGTTGATGAGGCGGGGTATGGCTACACCTTC. Its translation is CSVDEAGYGYTF.

The chain employs TRBV7-2 and TRBJ1-5; D is uncertain. CDR3 size: 16 residues. Trimming took 1 base from V and 3 from J, leaving 13 bases between them. Looked up from germline, CDR1 is SGHTA and CDR2 is FQGNSA. The CDR3 coding sequence is TGTGCCAGCAGCTTAGAGCCGGGGATCGTCAATCAGCCCCAGCATTTT. This encodes CASSLEPGIVNQPQHF.

The V gene is TRBV11-2, the J gene TRBJ1-2, with D tentatively TRBD1 (5 bases). Germline V lookup: CDR1 SGHAT, CDR2 FQNNGV. Trimming stripped 0 bases from V and 7 bases from J, with 12 bases between. The length of the CDR3 is 14 residues. The DNA of the CDR3 is TGTGCCAGCAGCTTAGATGGGGGGATAAGTGGCTACACCTTC. It is translated as CASSLDGGISGYTF.

The chain recombines TRBV7-2 with TRBJ2-1; the match to TRBD2 covers 9 bases. This CDR3 has 15 amino acids. Per the germline V gene, CDR1 is SGHTA and CDR2 is FQGNSA. The V and J ends lost 6 bases and 2 bases, in that order; junction bases with no gene match: 5. For the CDR3, the DNA is TGTGCCAGCAGACTTAGCGGGGGAACCTACAATGAGCAGTTCTTC. Its protein product is CASRLSGGTYNEQFF. The entire variable domain, with the rest obtained from reference TRBV7-2 and TRBJ2-1, is as follows: GAGVSQSPSNKVTEKGKDVELRCDPISGHTALYWYRQSLGQGLEFLIYFQGNSAPDKSGLPSDRFSAERTGGSVSTLTIQRTQQEDSAVYLCASRLSGGTYNEQFFGPGTRLTVL.

The chain has TRBV29-1 and TRBJ2-2; D remains unclear. V lost 4 bases and J 2 bases, leaving 8 bases between the germline ends. The CDR3 consists of 13 residues. Per germline, CDR1 SQVTM and CDR2 ANQGSEA. This CDR3 is CSVGLTNTGELFF. CDR3 nucleotides: TGCAGCGTTGGGTTAACTAACACCGGGGAGCTGTTTTTT.

The chain employs TRBV30 and TRBJ2-2; perhaps TRBD2 as D (5 bases). The CDR3 sequence is 14 residues long. The ends were cut back, 7 bases at V and 0 bases at J, with 12 bases in the middle. The V gene's germline CDR1 is GTSNPN and CDR2 SVGIG (reference sequence). CDR3 DNA sequence: TGTGCCTCTTCGGAGGAACCGAACACCGGGGAGCTGTTTTTT. Protein product: CASSEEPNTGELFF.

This clone was counted a single time. The chain has TRBV4-2 and TRBJ2-5; 14 bases align to TRBD2. The CDR3 extends over 17 amino acids. Looked up from germline, CDR1 is LGHNA and CDR2 is YNFKEQ. Trimming cost V 2 bases and J 5 bases; bases outside gene matches: 7. The CDR3 loop reads CASSQSTTSGGGETQYF. The CDR3 bases are TGTGCCAGCAGCCAAAGTACGACTAGCGGGGGGGGTGAGACCCAGTACTTC.

The V call is TRBV7-6, the J call TRBJ2-7; 11 bases agree with TRBD1. Germline CDR1 SGHVS, CDR2 FNYEAQ. The CDR3 has 14 residues. V lost 2 bases to trimming and J lost 5 bases; unmatched junction nucleotides: 2. The CDR3 here is CASSLRTGGNEQYF. The CDR3 DNA follows: TGTGCCAGCAGCTTACGGACAGGGGGCAACGAGCAGTACTTC.

The CDR3 sequence: CASSGSGGGGETQYF. CDR3 coding DNA: TGTGCCAGCAGCGGCTCGGGGGGGGGAGGGGAGACCCAGTACTTC. The chain couples TRBV9 to TRBJ2-5; TRBD2 agrees at 8 bases. Germline CDR1 SGDLS, CDR2 YYNGEE. This CDR3 contains 15 residues. J lost 5 bases, V lost 3 bases, and 9 bases had no gene match.

Points on this clone: Other DNA sequences in the sample encode the same CDR3. J is TRBJ2-5 and V is TRBV6-1; TRBD2 agrees at 11 bases. V shed 2 bases and J 1 base; nucleotides not matched to a gene: 0. Germline V lookup: CDR1 MNHNS, CDR2 SASEGT. The CDR3 consists of 15 residues. The CDR3 DNA sequence: TGTGCCAGCAGTGAACTAGCGGGGGGCCAAGAGACCCAGTACTTC. Translation: CASSELAGGQETQYF.

This clone has only a few counts. The chain combines TRBV6-4 with TRBJ2-3; the match to TRBD2 covers 10 bases. The V gene's germline CDR1 is MRHNA and CDR2 SNTAGT. V was pared by 0 bases and J by 5 bases, with 5 bases of the junction left unmatched. This CDR3 contains 16 residues. The CDR3 sequence: CASSDSSGGAVDTQYF. Here the CDR3 DNA reads TGTGCCAGCAGTGACTCCAGCGGGGGGGCCGTAGATACGCAGTATTTT.

V is TRBV9 and J is TRBJ2-7; 8 positions agree with TRBD1. The ends lost 4 bases at V and 7 bases at J; junction bases unmatched: 19. This CDR3 has 17 residues. Germline CDR1 and CDR2: SGDLS and YYNGEE. The CDR3 here is CASSQPPRDRWGREQYF. CDR3 DNA sequence: TGTGCCAGCAGCCAACCCCCCCGGGACAGGTGGGGTAGGGAGCAGTACTTC.

The V gene is TRBV2, the J gene TRBJ1-2; D ambiguous. The CDR3 sequence is 14 residues long. The V gene's germline CDR1 is SNHLY and CDR2 FYNNEI. Trimming took 4 bases from V and 8 from J, leaving 17 bases between them. The CDR3 nucleotides read TGTGCCAGCAGTGTACAAGGGAGAGCCGGGGGCTACACCTTC. Its translation is CASSVQGRAGGYTF.

With respect to this clone: A junction end diverges from the germline sequence, so it may reflect a read error. Distinct nucleotide sequences in the sample also encode this CDR3. This chain connects TRBV27 to TRBJ2-3, with a weak D call TRBD2 (5 bases). Germline V gene lookup returns CDR1 MNHEY and CDR2 SMNVEV (reference sequence). This CDR3 has 15 amino acids. CDR3 coding DNA: TGTGCCAGCAGCCTCGTCGGGAATGGGCCAGATACGCAGTACTTT. This codes for CASSLVGNGPDTQYF.

The chain couples TRBV4-1 to TRBJ2-1; 8 nucleotides align to TRBD2. V was clipped by 5 bases and J by 4 bases; unmatched bases: 7. The CDR3 length is 15 residues. The V gene's germline CDR1 is MGHRA and CDR2 YSYEKL. CDR3: CASSLAGGLYNEQFF. In DNA, the CDR3 is TGCGCCAGCAGCTTGGCGGGGGGACTATACAATGAGCAGTTCTTC.

This chain connects TRBV6-5 to TRBJ1-1, with 8 positions matching TRBD1. With 2 bases clipped from V and 1 base from J, the junction kept 3 bases outside the gene matches. The germline V gene has CDR1 MNHEY and CDR2 SVGAGI. The CDR3 runs 15 residues. The CDR3 sequence is CASSYGTGGNTEAFF. For the CDR3, the DNA is TGTGCCAGCAGTTACGGAACAGGGGGGAACACTGAAGCTTTCTTT.

The sample holds one count of this clone. This chain uses TRBV30 with TRBJ1-1; no definite D call. The CDR3 covers 13 residues. V lost 5 bases and J lost 1, with 11 bases in between. The germline CDR1 and CDR2 sequences are GTSNPN and SVGIG (reference sequence). This chain's CDR3 is CAWWSEGNTEAFF. For the CDR3, the DNA is TGTGCCTGGTGGTCCGAGGGGAACACTGAAGCTTTCTTT.

V is TRBV4-3 and J is TRBJ2-7; D is possibly TRBD1 (6 bases). The CDR3 totals 15 residues. Trimming pared 1 base from V and 5 bases from J, leaving 15 bases between. Germline CDR1 and CDR2: LGHNA and YSLEER. CDR3 protein: CASSQAPGTIHEQYF. DNA of the CDR3: TGCGCCAGCAGCCAAGCCCCCGGGACAATCCACGAGCAGTACTTC.

The chain has TRBV19 and TRBJ2-7; TRBD1 matches at 9 bases. J lost 7 bases, V lost 5 bases, and 9 bases had no gene match. Germline V gene lookup returns CDR1 LNHDA and CDR2 SQIVND (reference sequence). The CDR3 loop spans 14 amino acids. In DNA form, the CDR3 reads TGTGCCAGTAGTGTCGGGACAGGGACGCGGGAGCAGTACTTC. Translation: CASSVGTGTREQYF.

V gene TRBV5-1 combines with J gene TRBJ2-5, with 8 nucleotides matching TRBD2. The germline V gene has CDR1 SGHRS and CDR2 YFSETQ. With V trimmed by 4 bases and J by 1 base, 9 bases remained unmatched. CDR3 length: 16 residues. The CDR3 DNA is TGCGCCAGCAGCACGGGACTAGTGGATAGCCAAGAGACCCAGTACTTC. Protein product: CASSTGLVDSQETQYF.

The chain is built from TRBV6-1 and TRBJ2-3; the match to TRBD1 covers 10 bases. Germline V gives CDR1 MNHNS, CDR2 SASEGT. Losses at the gene ends were 2 bases for V and 6 bases for J; bases not matched to a gene: 8. The CDR3 is 16 residues long. The CDR3 spells CASSEPRDRGFDTQYF. Written as DNA, the CDR3 is TGTGCCAGCAGTGAACCCCGGGACAGGGGTTTTGATACGCAGTATTTT.

As to this clone: Other DNA variants within this sample encode the same CDR3. The V and J genes are TRBV2 and TRBJ2-7, with TRBD1 matching over 8 bases. Trimming at V came to 5 bases and at J to 4 bases, leaving 4 bases not matched to a gene. The CDR3 runs 13 residues. CDR1 and CDR2 (germline): SNHLY, FYNNEI. The CDR3 sequence: CASSPGGDYEQYF. In nucleotides, the CDR3 is TGTGCCAGCAGTCCAGGGGGCGATTACGAGCAGTACTTC.

The chain links TRBV7-8 to TRBJ2-5; D gene unclear. The CDR3 has 15 amino acids. Germline V lookup: CDR1 SGHVS, CDR2 FQNEAQ. The V end was cut by 1 base, the J end by 5 bases, with 14 bases between. Here the CDR3 DNA reads TGTGCCAGCAGCTTAGACTCAGAGGCGAGGGAGACCCAGTACTTC. This gives the protein CASSLDSEARETQYF.

The chain is built from TRBV30 and TRBJ1-6, with 7 nucleotides matching TRBD1. V lost 2 bases to trimming and J lost 5 bases; unmatched junction nucleotides: 6. Germline CDR1 and CDR2: GTSNPN and SVGIG (reference sequence). This CDR3 has 15 residues. The CDR3 sequence: CAWSPRGKNNSPLHF. CDR3 sequence (DNA): TGTGCCTGGAGTCCCAGGGGGAAAAATAATTCACCCCTCCACTTT.